One sample yielded the 32 T cell receptor beta chains listed below, sequenced in a study of cytomegalovirus exposure and HLA in healthy donors. The PCR was carried out with 60 Vbeta primers and 13 Jbeta primers. Measured with immunoSEQ multiplex PCR; TCRdb has only the in-frame clones, and not every one. Here the sample spans under 70,000 clones, 68% being singletons. The source material was PBMCs. Receptor source: a woman aged 25 to 39 in good health and CMV-seronegative.

CDR3 loop: CASSQLEGGRDTQYF. Written as DNA, the CDR3 is TGTGCCAGCAGCCAACTAGAGGGGGGGAGAGATACGCAGTATTTT. The rearrangement links TRBV7-3 to TRBJ2-3; TRBD2 is a possible D gene (7 bases). Germline assignment: CDR1 SGHTA and CDR2 FQGTGA. CDR3 length: 15 residues. V lost 5 bases and J lost 5, with 17 bases in between.

The J gene is TRBJ1-2, the V gene TRBV28, with a weak D call TRBD1 (6 bases). Trimming shortened V by 6 bases and J by 6 bases, and 17 bases separated the two germline ends. Germline loops: CDR1 MDHEN, CDR2 SYDVKM. CDR3 size: 14 residues. Here the CDR3 DNA reads TGTGCCAGCAGCCAATTCAGGGGAGAGGATGGCTACACCTTC. Its translation is CASSQFRGEDGYTF.

Only a few counts were recorded for this clone. The chain carries TRBV4-3 and TRBJ2-3, with 9 bases fitting TRBD2. CDR1 is LGHNA, CDR2 YSLEER, per germline. This CDR3 is built from 17 residues. With 1 base clipped from V and 4 bases from J, the junction kept 9 bases outside the gene matches. This chain's CDR3 is CASSQVGAGGDADTQYF. The CDR3 nucleotides are TGCGCCAGCAGCCAAGTGGGAGCGGGGGGCGATGCAGATACGCAGTATTTT.

The chain couples TRBV7-2 to TRBJ2-5; 9 bases map to TRBD1. V trimming: 4 bases; J trimming: 5 bases; junction bases outside the gene matches: 14. Per germline, CDR1 SGHTA and CDR2 FQGNSA. The CDR3 sequence is 17 residues long. As DNA, the CDR3 is TGTGCCAGCAGCTCCGGGACAGGGTTCGGGGACGCGGAGACCCAGTACTTC. Translating gives CASSSGTGFGDAETQYF.

The V gene is TRBV2, the J gene TRBJ2-7; the D gene is possibly TRBD1 (6 bases). Trimming stripped 6 bases from V and 0 bases from J, with 15 bases between. Germline loops: CDR1 SNHLY, CDR2 FYNNEI. This CDR3 spans 15 amino acids. CDR3 in amino acids: CASRIDRDTSYEQYF. In DNA, the CDR3 is TGTGCCAGCAGAATAGACCGGGACACCTCCTACGAGCAGTACTTC.

This chain uses TRBV7-3 with TRBJ2-3, with 13 bases matching TRBD2. This CDR3 has 16 residues. V was clipped by 5 bases and J by 2 bases; unmatched bases: 4. Per the germline V gene, CDR1 is SGHTA and CDR2 is FQGTGA. The CDR3 DNA is TGTGCCAGCAGCGACGGACTAGCGGGGGTCACAGATACGCAGTATTTT. It is translated as CASSDGLAGVTDTQYF.

V gene TRBV11-2 combines with J gene TRBJ2-3, with no clear D. Deletions cut 5 bases from V and 2 bases from J, with 5 bases between. Germline V gives CDR1 SGHAT, CDR2 FQNNGV. CDR3 size: 12 residues. The CDR3 coding sequence is TGTGCCAGCAGCCCCTTCACAGATACGCAGTATTTT. Its translation: CASSPFTDTQYF.

The genes are TRBV29-1 and TRBJ1-2, with 8 bases that match TRBD1. V was clipped by 6 bases and J by 4 bases; unmatched bases: 4. In germline, CDR1 is SQVTM, CDR2 ANQGSEA. The CDR3 spans 12 residues. CDR3 nucleotides: TGCAGCGTAGATGGACAGGGCTATGGCTACACCTTC. Translation: CSVDGQGYGYTF.

The table lists this clone with a few counts. This sequence joins TRBV7-3 and TRBJ1-1; D might be TRBD1 (5 bases). This CDR3 has 13 amino acids. Trimming removed 5 bases at V and 4 bases at J, with 11 bases between. From germline, CDR1 is SGHTA and CDR2 FQGTGA. The CDR3 protein is CASSPLGGTEAFF. The DNA for the CDR3 is TGTGCCAGCAGCCCCCTGGGGGGCACTGAAGCTTTCTTT. Full variable domain (missing parts from reference TRBV7-3 and TRBJ1-1): GAGVSQTPSNKVTEKGKYVELRCDPISGHTALYWYRQSLGQGPEFLIYFQGTGAADDSGLPNDRFFAVRPEGSVSTLKIQRTERGDSAVYLCASSPLGGTEAFFGQGTRLTVV.

This clone was counted a single time. The chain is built from TRBV19 and TRBJ1-5, with 7 bases identical to TRBD1. This CDR3 has 17 amino acids. V lost 6 bases, J lost 7 bases, and 18 bases stayed unmatched. The germline CDR1 and CDR2 sequences are LNHDA and SQIVND (reference sequence). CDR3 sequence: CASREASWDRRGQPQHF. The CDR3 region has the DNA TGTGCCAGTAGGGAGGCTAGCTGGGACAGACGAGGGCAGCCCCAGCATTTT. Full variable domain (rest looked up from reference TRBV19 and TRBJ1-5): DGGITQSPKYLFRKEGQNVTLSCEQNLNHDAMYWYRQDPGQGLRLIYYSQIVNDFQKGDIAEGYSVSREKKESFPLTVTSAQKNPTAFYLCASREASWDRRGQPQHFGDGTRLSIL.

This chain links TRBV2 with TRBJ1-1; D perhaps matches TRBD1 (6 bases). V lost 4 bases and J lost 2, with 11 bases in between. The germline V gene has CDR1 SNHLY and CDR2 FYNNEI. This CDR3 comprises 14 residues. The CDR3 protein is CASSVGGANTEAFF. Here the CDR3 DNA reads TGTGCCAGCAGTGTTGGGGGGGCCAACACTGAAGCTTTCTTT.

This chain connects TRBV19 to TRBJ1-1; TRBD1 agrees at 7 bases. Germline V lookup: CDR1 LNHDA, CDR2 SQIVND (reference sequence). There are 18 residues in the CDR3. V trimming: 3 bases; J trimming: 0 bases; junction bases outside the gene matches: 13. The CDR3 coding sequence is TGTGCCAGTAGTATCATAAGACGGACAGGAACCATGAACACTGAAGCTTTCTTT. Amino acids: CASSIIRRTGTMNTEAFF. The entire variable domain, with the rest obtained from reference TRBV19 and TRBJ1-1, is as follows: DGGITQSPKYLFRKEGQNVTLSCEQNLNHDAMYWYRQDPGQGLRLIYYSQIVNDFQKGDIAEGYSVSREKKESFPLTVTSAQKNPTAFYLCASSIIRRTGTMNTEAFFGQGTRLTVV.

The chain employs TRBV6-5 and TRBJ1-2; the D gene is possibly TRBD1 (5 bases). Between the trimmed V and J ends, which lost 7 bases and 2 bases, there was a span of 14 bases. From germline, CDR1 is MNHEY and CDR2 SVGAGI. This CDR3 comprises 14 residues. CDR3 region: CASIYGGGNYGYTF. CDR3 nucleotide sequence: TGTGCCAGCATTTATGGGGGGGGAAACTATGGCTACACCTTC.

The J gene is TRBJ2-2, the V gene TRBV19; no clear D. Germline CDR1 is LNHDA and CDR2 is SQIVND (reference sequence). The CDR3 has 14 amino acids. With 5 bases removed from V and 4 bases from J, the gap between germline ends came to 11 bases. The CDR3 here is CASSPQDLTGELFF. For the CDR3, the DNA is TGTGCCAGTAGTCCCCAGGATCTCACCGGGGAGCTGTTTTTT.

The chain uses TRBV6-6 and TRBJ2-2; 7 nucleotides agree with TRBD1. Germline CDR1 reads MNHNY; CDR2 reads SVGAGI (reference sequence). The CDR3 contains 16 residues. The J segment lost 4 bases and the V segment lost 5 bases, leaving 10 bases of the junction unmatched. CDR3 amino acids: CASSPILRQGTGELFF. The CDR3 DNA follows: TGTGCCAGCAGTCCTATCCTCAGACAGGGCACCGGGGAGCTGTTTTTT.

This chain uses TRBV5-5 with TRBJ2-4, with D possibly being TRBD2 (5 bases). V dropped 0 bases and J dropped 3 bases, with 16 bases sitting between them. This CDR3 has 17 residues. The germline CDR1 and CDR2 sequences are SGHKS and YYEKEE (reference sequence). The DNA for the CDR3 is TGTGCCAGCAGCTTGGTCGGCCTACGGGAAGGCAAAAACATTCAGTACTTC. This gives the protein CASSLVGLREGKNIQYF.

The chain carries TRBV7-3 and TRBJ2-1, with 11 bases that match TRBD2. Germline assignment: CDR1 SGHTA and CDR2 FQGTGA. The CDR3 extends over 15 amino acids. After removal of 5 bases from V and 6 bases from J, the junction contained 6 bases not matched to a gene. The CDR3 region is CASSIGLAGPNEQFF. The CDR3 region has the DNA TGTGCCAGCAGCATTGGACTAGCGGGCCCCAATGAGCAGTTCTTC.

The chain uses TRBV10-3 and TRBJ1-5; 8 positions match TRBD1. Per the germline V gene, CDR1 is ENHRY and CDR2 is SYGVKD. There are 17 residues in the CDR3. The V gene end was trimmed by 4 bases and the J gene end by 6 bases; junction bases not matched to a gene: 14. CDR3: CAISGGGGQGASQPQHF. DNA for the CDR3: TGTGCCATCAGTGGGGGTGGCGGTCAGGGGGCTAGTCAGCCCCAGCATTTT.

As to this clone: Sequence at one end of the junction differs from germline and may be a read error. The chain carries TRBV7-9 and TRBJ1-4; D unclear. Per germline, CDR1 SEHNR and CDR2 FQNEAQ (reference sequence). The CDR3 sequence is 11 residues long. The CDR3 reads CASSLRGELFF. The CDR3 region has the DNA TGTGCTAGCAGCCTGCGCGGAGAACTGTTTTTT.

This chain links TRBV14 with TRBJ1-2; 8 bases are a match to TRBD1. The junction had 6 bases not matched to a gene; V was cut back by 5 bases and J by 4 bases. Germline values: CDR1 SGHDN, CDR2 FVKESK. The CDR3 loop spans 14 amino acids. CDR3: CASSVGQGAYGYTF. CDR3 nucleotides: TGTGCCAGCAGCGTTGGGCAGGGGGCCTATGGCTACACCTTC.

The chain recombines TRBV7-2 with TRBJ2-7; 8 bases are a match to TRBD1. Looked up from germline, CDR1 is SGHTA and CDR2 is FQGNSA. The CDR3 runs to 15 residues. Germline trimming cut 1 base from V and 0 bases from J; bases unmatched to any gene: 2. The CDR3 bases are TGTGCCAGCAGCTTAGGTGGACAGGGCTCCTACGAGCAGTACTTC. Protein sequence: CASSLGGQGSYEQYF.

To note about this clone: One end of the junction varies from germline; a read error may be responsible. V gene TRBV7-9 combines with J gene TRBJ1-2; D is unresolved. This CDR3 is 12 amino acids long. Germline values: CDR1 SEHNR, CDR2 FQNEAQ (reference sequence). CDR3 sequence (DNA): TGTTCCAGCAGCTCCTTTAACTATGGCTACACCTTC. Amino acids: CSSSSFNYGYTF.

This chain joins TRBV19 and TRBJ1-2, with D tentatively TRBD1 (6 bases). Looked up from germline, CDR1 is LNHDA and CDR2 is SQIVND (reference sequence). V was clipped by 5 bases and J by 9 bases, with 16 bases between them. This CDR3 comprises 13 residues. The CDR3 loop reads CASSPRGRRSYTF. Here the CDR3 DNA reads TGTGCCAGTAGTCCCAGGGGCCGGAGGAGCTACACCTTC.

This clone was detected only once. This specimen includes other DNA sequences encoding the same CDR3. The V gene is TRBV6-5, the J gene TRBJ2-1; D gene uncertain. The CDR3 runs 15 residues. V was trimmed by 3 bases and J by 0 bases, leaving 9 bases between them. Germline CDR1 reads MNHEY; CDR2 reads SVGAGI. The CDR3 bases are TGTGCCAGCAGTTATTTGTCTAGCTCCTACAATGAGCAGTTCTTC. Protein sequence: CASSYLSSSYNEQFF.

The DNA of the CDR3 is TGTGCCAGCAGCGTAGGGGGGGGCGGGGGGCCCACAGATACGCAGTATTTT. Translating gives CASSVGGGGGPTDTQYF. The chain employs TRBV9 and TRBJ2-3; 8 nucleotides line up with TRBD2. Germline CDR1 reads SGDLS; CDR2 reads YYNGEE. With 0 bases clipped from V and 2 bases from J, the junction kept 8 bases outside the gene matches. This CDR3 has 17 residues.

In this sample, this clone turned up a few times. V and J are TRBV30 and TRBJ1-4, with unresolved D. V was pared by 3 bases and J by 7 bases, with 6 bases between. The CDR3 is 11 residues long. CDR1 GTSNPN and CDR2 SVGIG come from the germline V gene (reference sequence). The CDR3 bases are TGTGCCTGGAGCCTAGGTGAAAAACTGTTTTTT. Its translation is CAWSLGEKLFF.

This clone was recorded only once. The CDR3 sequence: CASSRDSLSYNEQFF. The CDR3 DNA reads TGTGCCAGCAGCAGGGACTCCCTCTCCTACAATGAGCAGTTCTTC. The chain has TRBV7-2 and TRBJ2-1; TRBD2 is a possible D gene (6 bases). Germline V gene data show CDR1 as SGHTA and CDR2 as FQGNSA. The CDR3 runs to 15 residues. V was pared by 5 bases and J by 0 bases, with 11 bases between.

This chain connects TRBV4-2 to TRBJ2-1, with 7 bases identical to TRBD2. The V and J ends lost 4 bases and 8 bases, in that order; junction bases with no gene match: 14. This CDR3 spans 16 amino acids. Germline loops: CDR1 LGHNA, CDR2 YNFKEQ. The CDR3 sequence is CASSLASGTLSDEQFF. The CDR3, as DNA: TGTGCCAGCAGCCTCGCTAGCGGAACACTAAGCGATGAGCAGTTCTTC.

The chain couples TRBV2 to TRBJ1-5, with TRBD1 identical over 9 bases. CDR3 length equals 16 residues. After removal of 3 bases from V and 1 base from J, the junction contained 4 bases not matched to a gene. The germline gives CDR1 SNHLY, CDR2 FYNNEI. The CDR3 here is CASSEGTGSSNQPQHF. The CDR3 DNA sequence: TGTGCCAGCAGTGAGGGGACAGGGAGCAGCAATCAGCCCCAGCATTTT.

This chain connects TRBV4-2 to TRBJ1-1; tentatively, D is TRBD1 (5 bases). Germline loops: CDR1 LGHNA, CDR2 YNFKEQ. The CDR3 has 14 residues. V was shortened by 2 bases and J by 1 base, with 8 bases between the two germline ends. The CDR3 coding sequence is TGTGCCAGCAGCCAACCACAGGAGAACACTGAAGCTTTCTTT. Translating it yields CASSQPQENTEAFF.

This chain connects TRBV2 to TRBJ2-2; 7 bases are a match to TRBD2. V was clipped by 0 bases and J by 1 base; unmatched bases: 2. The germline V gene encodes CDR1 SNHLY and CDR2 FYNNEI. This CDR3 is 16 amino acids long. CDR3 bases: TGTGCCAGCAGTGAAGCTTGGGGGGGGAACACCGGGGAGCTGTTTTTT. Its protein product is CASSEAWGGNTGELFF.

This rearrangement joins TRBV10-3 to TRBJ2-4; 10 bases are a match to TRBD2. The CDR3 consists of 17 residues. V lost 3 bases to trimming and J lost 1 base; unmatched junction nucleotides: 6. Germline values: CDR1 ENHRY, CDR2 SYGVKD. The CDR3, as DNA: TGTGCCATCAGTGACCTCCCTAGCGGGGGCGCCAAAAACATTCAGTACTTC. Translated: CAISDLPSGGAKNIQYF.